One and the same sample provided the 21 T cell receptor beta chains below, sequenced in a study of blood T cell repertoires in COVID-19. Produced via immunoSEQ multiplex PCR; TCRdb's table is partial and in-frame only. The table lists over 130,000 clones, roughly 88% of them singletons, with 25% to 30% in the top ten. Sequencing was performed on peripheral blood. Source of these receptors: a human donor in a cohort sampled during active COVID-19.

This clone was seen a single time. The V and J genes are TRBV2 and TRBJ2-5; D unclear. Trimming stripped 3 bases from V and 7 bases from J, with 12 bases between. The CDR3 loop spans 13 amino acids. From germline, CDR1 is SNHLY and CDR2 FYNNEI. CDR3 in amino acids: CASSDRRSRTQYF. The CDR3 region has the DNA TGTGCCAGCAGTGACCGGCGGTCAAGGACCCAGTACTTC.

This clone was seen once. CDR3 loop: CASSQGQVSYEQYF. CDR3 in DNA: TGTGCCAGCAGCCAAGGACAGGTCTCCTACGAGCAGTACTTC. This chain connects TRBV3-1 (or the pseudogene TRBV3-2) to TRBJ2-7; the D gene is possibly TRBD1 (6 bases). The CDR3 runs 14 residues. Germline values: CDR1 LGHDT, CDR2 YNNKEL (reference sequence). V was cut by 1 base and J by 0 bases, with 7 bases left in between.

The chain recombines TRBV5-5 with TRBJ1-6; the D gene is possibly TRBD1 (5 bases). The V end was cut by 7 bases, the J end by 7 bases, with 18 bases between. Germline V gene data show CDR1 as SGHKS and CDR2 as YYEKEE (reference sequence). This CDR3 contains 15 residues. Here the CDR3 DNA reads TGTGCCAGCGCCCCCCTATGGGGGGGGAATTCACCCCTCCACTTT. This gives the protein CASAPLWGGNSPLHF. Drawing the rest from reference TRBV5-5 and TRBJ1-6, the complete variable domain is DAGVTQSPTHLIKTRGQQVTLRCSPISGHKSVSWYQQVLGQGPQFIFQYYEKEERGRGNFPDRFSARQFPNYSSELNVNALLLGDSALYLCASAPLWGGNSPLHFGNGTRLTVT.

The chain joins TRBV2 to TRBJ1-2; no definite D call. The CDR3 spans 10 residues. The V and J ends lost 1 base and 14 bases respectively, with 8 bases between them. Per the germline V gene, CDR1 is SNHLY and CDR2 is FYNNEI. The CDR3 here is CASSEVRETF. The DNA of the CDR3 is TGTGCCAGCAGTGAAGTCCGGGAGACCTTC.

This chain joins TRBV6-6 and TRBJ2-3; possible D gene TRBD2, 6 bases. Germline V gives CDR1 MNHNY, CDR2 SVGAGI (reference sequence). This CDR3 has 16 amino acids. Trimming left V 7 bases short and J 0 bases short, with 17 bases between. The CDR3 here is CASTYLAGTSTDTQYF. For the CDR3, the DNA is TGTGCCAGCACCTACTTGGCGGGGACTAGCACAGATACGCAGTATTTT.

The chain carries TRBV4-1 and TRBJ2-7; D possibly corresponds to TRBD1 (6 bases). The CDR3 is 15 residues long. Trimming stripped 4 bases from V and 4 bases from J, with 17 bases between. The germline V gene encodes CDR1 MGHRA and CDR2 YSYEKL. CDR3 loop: CASSLPGQPLYEQYF. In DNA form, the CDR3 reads TGCGCCAGCAGCCTTCCTGGACAGCCTCTATACGAGCAGTACTTC.

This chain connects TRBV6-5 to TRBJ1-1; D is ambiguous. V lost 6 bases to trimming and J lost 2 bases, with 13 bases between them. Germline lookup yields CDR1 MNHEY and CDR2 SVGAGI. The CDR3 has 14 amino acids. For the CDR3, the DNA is TGTGCCAGCAGCCGTGATCGCGGTAACACTGAAGCTTTCTTT. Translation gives CASSRDRGNTEAFF.

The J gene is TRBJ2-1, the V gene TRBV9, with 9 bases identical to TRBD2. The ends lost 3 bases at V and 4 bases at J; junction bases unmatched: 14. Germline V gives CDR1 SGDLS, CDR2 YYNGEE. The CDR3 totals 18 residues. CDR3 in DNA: TGTGCCAGCAGCGCACGGAGCATAGCGGGGGCTATTTACAATGAGCAGTTCTTC. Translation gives CASSARSIAGAIYNEQFF.

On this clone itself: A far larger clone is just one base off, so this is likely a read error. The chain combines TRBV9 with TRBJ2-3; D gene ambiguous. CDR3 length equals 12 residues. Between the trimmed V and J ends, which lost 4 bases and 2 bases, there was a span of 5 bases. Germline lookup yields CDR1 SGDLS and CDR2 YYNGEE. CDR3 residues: CASSSYTDTQYF. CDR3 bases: TGTGCCAGCAGCTCTTACACAGATACGCAGTATTTT.

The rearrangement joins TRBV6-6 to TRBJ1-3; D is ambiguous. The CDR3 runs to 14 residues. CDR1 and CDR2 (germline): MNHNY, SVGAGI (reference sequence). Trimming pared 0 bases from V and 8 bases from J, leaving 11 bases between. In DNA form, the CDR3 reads TGTGCCAGCAGTTACTCGACTCTGGTTTACACCATATATTTT. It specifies CASSYSTLVYTIYF.

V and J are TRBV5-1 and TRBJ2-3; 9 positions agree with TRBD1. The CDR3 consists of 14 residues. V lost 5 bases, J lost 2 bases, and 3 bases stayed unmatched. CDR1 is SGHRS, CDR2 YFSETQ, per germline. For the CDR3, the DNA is TGCGCCAGCAGAACAGGGGGCATCACAGATACGCAGTATTTT. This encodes CASRTGGITDTQYF.

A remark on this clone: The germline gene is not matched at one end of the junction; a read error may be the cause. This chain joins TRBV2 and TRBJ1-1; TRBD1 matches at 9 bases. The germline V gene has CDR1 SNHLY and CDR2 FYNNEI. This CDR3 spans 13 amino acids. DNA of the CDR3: TGTGCCAGCAGCACCGGGACAGGGATTGAAACTTTCTTT. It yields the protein CASSTGTGIETFF.

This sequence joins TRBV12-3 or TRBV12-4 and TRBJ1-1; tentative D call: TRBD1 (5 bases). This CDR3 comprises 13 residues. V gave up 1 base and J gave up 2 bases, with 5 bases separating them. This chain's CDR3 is CASSLGGNTEAFF. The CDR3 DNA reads TGTGCCAGCAGTTTAGGGGGCAACACTGAAGCTTTCTTT.

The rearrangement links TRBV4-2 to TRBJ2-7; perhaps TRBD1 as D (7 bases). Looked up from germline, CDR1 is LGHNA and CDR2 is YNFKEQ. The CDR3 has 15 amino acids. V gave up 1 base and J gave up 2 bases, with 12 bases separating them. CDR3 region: CASSQGRGRAYEQYF. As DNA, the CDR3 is TGTGCCAGCAGCCAAGGGAGGGGGCGAGCCTACGAGCAGTACTTC.

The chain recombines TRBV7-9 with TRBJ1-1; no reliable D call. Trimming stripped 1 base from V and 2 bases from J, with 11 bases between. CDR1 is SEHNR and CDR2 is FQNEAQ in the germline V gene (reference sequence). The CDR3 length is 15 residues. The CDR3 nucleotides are TGTGCCAGCAGCTTAGACGGGGTAACAAACACTGAAGCTTTCTTT. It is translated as CASSLDGVTNTEAFF. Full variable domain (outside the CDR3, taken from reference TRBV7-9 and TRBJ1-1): DTGVSQNPRHKITKRGQNVTFRCDPISEHNRLYWYRQTLGQGPEFLTYFQNEAQLEKSRLLSDRFSAERPKGSFSTLEIQRTEQGDSAMYLCASSLDGVTNTEAFFGQGTRLTVV.

The CDR3 loop is CASRLQGEQFF. In DNA, the CDR3 is TGTGCCAGCAGACTACAGGGCGAGCAGTTCTTC. This chain links TRBV6-5 with TRBJ2-1; D might be TRBD1 (6 bases). CDR1 and CDR2 (germline): MNHEY, SVGAGI. V shed 6 bases and J shed 10 bases, with 10 bases lying between them. This CDR3 spans 11 amino acids.

CDR3 nucleotides: TGTGCCAGCAGCGACGGCAGGGGGTACGCGAACACCGGGGAGCTGTTTTTT. This sequence encodes CASSDGRGYANTGELFF. The genes are TRBV5-5 and TRBJ2-2; TRBD1 aligns across 7 bases. CDR1 and CDR2 from the germline V gene are SGHKS and YYEKEE (reference sequence). V lost 4 bases, J lost 0 bases, and 9 bases stayed unmatched. The CDR3 runs to 17 residues.

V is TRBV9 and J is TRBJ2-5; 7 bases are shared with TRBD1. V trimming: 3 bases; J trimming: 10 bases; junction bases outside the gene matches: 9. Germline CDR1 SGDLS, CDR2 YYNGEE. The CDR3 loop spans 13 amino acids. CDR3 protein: CASSAAPGGGQYF. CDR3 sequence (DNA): TGTGCCAGCAGCGCCGCCCCAGGGGGTGGCCAGTACTTC.

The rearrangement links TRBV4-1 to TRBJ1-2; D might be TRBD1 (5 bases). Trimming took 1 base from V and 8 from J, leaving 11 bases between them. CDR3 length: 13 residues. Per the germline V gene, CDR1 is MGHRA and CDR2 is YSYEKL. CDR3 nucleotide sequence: TGCGCCAGCAGCCAAGTGGGGCGGGAAGGCTACACCTTC. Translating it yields CASSQVGREGYTF.

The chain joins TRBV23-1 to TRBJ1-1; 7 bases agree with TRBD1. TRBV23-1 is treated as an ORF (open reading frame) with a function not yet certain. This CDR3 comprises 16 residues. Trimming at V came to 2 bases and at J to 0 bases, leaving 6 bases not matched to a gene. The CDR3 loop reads CASSQRGQFMNTEAFF. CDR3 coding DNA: TGCGCCAGCAGTCAAAGGGGGCAGTTTATGAACACTGAAGCTTTCTTT.

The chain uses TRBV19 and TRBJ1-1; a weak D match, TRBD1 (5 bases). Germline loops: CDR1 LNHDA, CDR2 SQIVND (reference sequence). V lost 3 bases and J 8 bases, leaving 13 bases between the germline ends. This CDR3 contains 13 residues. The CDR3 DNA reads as TGTGCCAGTAGTATCCCAGGGATGGCAGAAGCTTTCTTT. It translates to CASSIPGMAEAFF.